The clone carrying this T cell receptor (beta chain) was seen more than once but under ten times. Its antigen is unknown. Trimming cost V 11 bases and J 5 bases, with 16 bases left between them. From germline, CDR1 is SNHLY and CDR2 FYNNEI. The CDR3 extends over 13 amino acids. The sample belongs to a study of identical twins. Via MiXCR, TCRdb re-called the 5' RACE reads, giving one row per CDR3 protein. The sample has 690,000 or so distinct CDR3 sequences; 8.5% to 9.5% are singletons. The study's findings and limits: Twins shared beta out-of-frame sequences in excess, but this excess was weaker.

These records were also assigned to another study, of yellow fever vaccine responses in identical twins. That source notes: Reportedly, twins showed a vaccine T cell response that looked partly convergent and partly personalized.

The source of this sequence is a woman under 30 in good health. The chain uses TRBV2 and TRBJ1-5; D might be TRBD1 (5 bases). Sequencing was performed on PBMCs. The CDR3 DNA reads as TGTGCCGGAGGGACGGGGACCTATCAGCCCCAGCATTTT. Translation: CAGGTGTYQPQHF.